This T cell receptor beta chain was observed in a study of blood T cell repertoires in COVID-19. Libraries were prepared by immunoSEQ multiplex PCR; TCRdb keeps only in-frame clonotypes and omits some of them. The repertoire holds tens of thousands of clones, with approximately 80% as singletons. V lost 7 bases to trimming and J lost 5 bases; unmatched junction nucleotides: 8. The CDR3 covers 14 residues. From germline, CDR1 is LNHDA and CDR2 SQIVND (reference sequence). This sequence was found in a man aged 60 to 69 with acute or convalescent COVID-19. The chain links TRBV19 to TRBJ1-1, with 9 bases that match TRBD1. The source material was peripheral blood. The CDR3, as DNA: TGTGCCAGTAAAATACAGGGGGCGCAGACTGAAGCTTTCTTT. This translates into CASKIQGAQTEAFF.